A selection of T cell receptor beta chains follows, all from one sample in a study of blood T cell repertoires in COVID-19. The data were produced by immunoSEQ multiplex PCR, yet TCRdb's version contains in-frame clones alone and is incomplete. The table records around 300,000 clones, roughly 90% of them present only once. The sample comprised PBMCs or T cells enriched from blood (not recorded which). These TCRs come from a woman in her forties or fifties who had recovered from COVID-19. The conserved cysteine and the conserved F or W are not part of the CDR3 here. The D gene is left open where the match is weak.

v_gene	d_gene	j_gene	CDR3aa
TRBV21-1	.	TRBJ1-5	ASSKTREGLDQPQH
TRBV5-1	.	TRBJ2-5	ASSYSEETQY
TRBV30	.	TRBJ2-4	AWSVRTEDLAKNIQY
TRBV5-1	TRBD1	TRBJ2-7	ASSLTGVPLEQY
TRBV30	TRBD2	TRBJ2-5	AWSVGLAGQETQY
TRBV4-3	.	TRBJ2-7	ASSQDSVTGFYEQY
TRBV19	.	TRBJ1-1	ASKRQENTEAF
TRBV19	.	TRBJ2-5	ASSRRGQETQY
TRBV15	.	TRBJ2-6	ATSPSPGDTRFTGANVLT
TRBV25-1	TRBD1	TRBJ1-5	ASGTGTGHQPQH
TRBV30	.	TRBJ1-3	AWRRAGLNSGNTIY
TRBV6-5	.	TRBJ1-2	ASTTGYGGYT
TRBV7-2	.	TRBJ2-5	ASSPYIIQETQY
TRBV7-9	.	TRBJ1-5	ASRHGEGGPQH
TRBV4-2	.	TRBJ1-4	ASSQGGSSEKLF
TRBV27	.	TRBJ1-6	ASSLQGNSPLH
TRBV10-3	TRBD2	TRBJ2-7	AISVSTSDSYEQY
TRBV19	.	TRBJ1-2	ASSIGPAGGYGYT
TRBV4-3	TRBD2	TRBJ2-1	ASSQVASGVSYNEQF
TRBV5-1	TRBD2	TRBJ2-1	ASKELAGGIGDEQF
TRBV28	TRBD2	TRBJ2-7	ASSGRLAEQY
TRBV27	TRBD1	TRBJ1-1	ASSPGTGIRFGTEAF
TRBV5-6	TRBD2	TRBJ2-7	ASKTKGLAGTSYEQY
TRBV28	.	TRBJ1-4	ASSSTNEKLF
TRBV29-1	.	TRBJ1-2	SALLAHGYT
TRBV7-8	TRBD1	TRBJ2-5	ASSLDTQGLPETQY
TRBV2	TRBD1	TRBJ2-6	ASRVAQGIPGANVLT
TRBV5-1	.	TRBJ2-2	ASSLPGRTEGTGELF